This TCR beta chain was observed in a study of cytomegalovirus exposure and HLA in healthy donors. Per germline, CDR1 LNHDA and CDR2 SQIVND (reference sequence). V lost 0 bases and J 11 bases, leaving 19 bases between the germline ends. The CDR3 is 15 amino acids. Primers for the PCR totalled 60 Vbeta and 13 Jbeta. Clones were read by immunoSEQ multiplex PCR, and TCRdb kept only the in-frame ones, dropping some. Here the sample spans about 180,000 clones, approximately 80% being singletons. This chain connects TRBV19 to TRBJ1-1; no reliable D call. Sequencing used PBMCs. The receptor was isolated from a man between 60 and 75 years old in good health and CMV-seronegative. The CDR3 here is CASSIDLTADYGAFF. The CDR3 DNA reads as TGTGCCAGTAGTATAGATCTCACGGCCGATTACGGGGCTTTCTTT.